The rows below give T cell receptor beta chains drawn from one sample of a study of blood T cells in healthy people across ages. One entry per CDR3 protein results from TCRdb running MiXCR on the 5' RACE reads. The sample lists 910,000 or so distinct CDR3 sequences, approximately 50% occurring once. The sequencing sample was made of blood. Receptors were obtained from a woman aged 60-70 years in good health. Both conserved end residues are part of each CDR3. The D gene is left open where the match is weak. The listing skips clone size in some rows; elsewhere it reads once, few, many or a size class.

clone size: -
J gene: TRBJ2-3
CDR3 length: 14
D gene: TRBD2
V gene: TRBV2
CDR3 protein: CASSVGRALDTQYF
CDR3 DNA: TGTGCCAGCAGTGTCGGGAGGGCCTTGGATACGCAGTATTTT

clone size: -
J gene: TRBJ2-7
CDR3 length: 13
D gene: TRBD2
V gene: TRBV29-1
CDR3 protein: CSVAPLAGDEQYF
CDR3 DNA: TGCAGCGTTGCCCCACTAGCGGGAGACGAGCAGTACTTC

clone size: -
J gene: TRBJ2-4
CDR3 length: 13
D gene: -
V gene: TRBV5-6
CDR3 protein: CAGSWDQRDIQYF
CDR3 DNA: TGTGCCGGCAGCTGGGACCAGCGGGACATTCAGTACTTC

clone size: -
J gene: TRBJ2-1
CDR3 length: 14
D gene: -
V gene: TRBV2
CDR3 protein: CASSAQVSYNEQFF
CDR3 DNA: TGTGCCAGCAGTGCTCAGGTTTCCTACAATGAGCAGTTCTTC

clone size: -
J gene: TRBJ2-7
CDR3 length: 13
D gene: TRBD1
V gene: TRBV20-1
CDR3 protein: CSAAGQASYEQYF
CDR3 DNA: TGCAGTGCTGCGGGACAGGCATCCTACGAGCAGTACTTC

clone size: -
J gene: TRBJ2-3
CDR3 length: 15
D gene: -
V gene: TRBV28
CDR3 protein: CASSFGQRAHDTQYF
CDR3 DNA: TGTGCCAGCAGTTTCGGGCAGCGGGCTCACGATACGCAGTATTTT

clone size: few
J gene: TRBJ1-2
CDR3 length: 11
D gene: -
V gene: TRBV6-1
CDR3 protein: CAARDNYGYTF
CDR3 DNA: TGTGCCGCGAGGGACAACTATGGCTACACCTTC

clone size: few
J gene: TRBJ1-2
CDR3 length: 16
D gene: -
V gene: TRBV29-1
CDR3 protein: CSVPPPGGQWGYGYTF
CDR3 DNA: TGCAGCGTTCCCCCACCTGGGGGTCAGTGGGGCTATGGCTACACCTTC

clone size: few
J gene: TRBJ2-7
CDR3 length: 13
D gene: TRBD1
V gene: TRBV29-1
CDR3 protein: CSVGTGGVAEQYF
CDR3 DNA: TGCAGCGTTGGGACAGGGGGAGTCGCCGAGCAGTACTTC

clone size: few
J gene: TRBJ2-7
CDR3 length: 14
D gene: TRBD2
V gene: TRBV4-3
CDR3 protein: CASSPGTSNHEQYF
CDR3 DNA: TGCGCCAGCAGCCCCGGGACTAGCAACCACGAGCAGTACTTC

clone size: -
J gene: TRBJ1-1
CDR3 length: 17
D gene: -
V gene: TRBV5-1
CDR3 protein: CASSLYLITRLNTEAFF
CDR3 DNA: TGCGCCAGCAGCTTATACCTTATCACGAGGCTGAACACTGAAGCTTTCTTT

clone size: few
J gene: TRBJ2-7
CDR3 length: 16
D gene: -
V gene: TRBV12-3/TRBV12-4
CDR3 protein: CASSYDSASRSYEQYF
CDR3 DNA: TGTGCCAGCAGCTACGACTCTGCTAGCCGCTCCTACGAGCAGTACTTC

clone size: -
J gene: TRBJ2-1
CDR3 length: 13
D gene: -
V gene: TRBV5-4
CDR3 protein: CASSLHSGNEQFF
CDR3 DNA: TGTGCCAGCAGCTTGCATAGCGGTAATGAGCAGTTCTTC

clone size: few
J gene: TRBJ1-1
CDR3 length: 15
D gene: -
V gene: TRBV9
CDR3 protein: CASSVGVPMNTEAFF
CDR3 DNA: TGTGCCAGCAGCGTAGGGGTCCCCATGAACACTGAAGCTTTCTTT

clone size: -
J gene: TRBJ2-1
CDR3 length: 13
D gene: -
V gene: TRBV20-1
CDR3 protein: CSASVPGRNEQFF
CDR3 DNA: TGCAGTGCTAGCGTCCCAGGGAGGAATGAGCAGTTCTTC

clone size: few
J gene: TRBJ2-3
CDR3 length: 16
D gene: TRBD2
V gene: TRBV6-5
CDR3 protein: CASSSGTSGSPDTQYF
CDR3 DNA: TGTGCCAGCAGTTCAGGGACTAGCGGGAGCCCAGATACGCAGTATTTT

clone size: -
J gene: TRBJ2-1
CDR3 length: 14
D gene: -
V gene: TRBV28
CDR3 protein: CASSHPSTYNEQFF
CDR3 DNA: TGTGCCAGCAGTCACCCCTCCACCTACAATGAGCAGTTCTTC

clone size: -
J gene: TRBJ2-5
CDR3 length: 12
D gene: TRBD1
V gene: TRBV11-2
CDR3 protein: CASSSNRGRQYF
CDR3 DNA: TGTGCCAGCAGCTCAAACAGGGGACGGCAGTACTTC

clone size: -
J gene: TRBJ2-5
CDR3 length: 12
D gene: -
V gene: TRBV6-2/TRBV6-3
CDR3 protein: CASSPPGVTQYF
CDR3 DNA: TGTGCCAGCAGTCCCCCTGGGGTGACCCAGTACTTC

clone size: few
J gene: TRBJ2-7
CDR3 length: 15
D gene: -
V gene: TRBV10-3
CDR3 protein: CAISDLGGSSYEQYF
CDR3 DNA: TGTGCCATCAGTGATCTCGGCGGGTCCTCCTACGAGCAGTACTTC

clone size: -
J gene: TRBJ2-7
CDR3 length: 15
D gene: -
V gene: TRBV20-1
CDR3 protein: CSARELTIRGYEQYF
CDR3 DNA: TGCAGTGCTAGAGAACTTACCATCCGGGGCTACGAGCAGTACTTC

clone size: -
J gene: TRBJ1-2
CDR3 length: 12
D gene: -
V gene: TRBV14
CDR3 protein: CASSRDDHGYTF
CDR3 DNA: TGTGCCAGCAGCCGGGACGACCATGGCTACACCTTC

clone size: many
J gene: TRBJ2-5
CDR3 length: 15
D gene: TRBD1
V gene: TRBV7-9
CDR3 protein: CASSLGQGPQETQYF
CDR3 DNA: TGTGCCAGCAGTTTGGGACAGGGGCCGCAGGAGACCCAGTACTTC

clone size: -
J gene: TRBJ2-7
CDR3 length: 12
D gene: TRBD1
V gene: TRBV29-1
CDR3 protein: CSMRDRGNEQYF
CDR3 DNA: TGCAGCATGAGGGACAGGGGTAACGAGCAGTACTTC

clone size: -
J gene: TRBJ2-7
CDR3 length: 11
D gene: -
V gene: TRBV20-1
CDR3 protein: CSAPGIYEQYF
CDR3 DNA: TGCAGTGCCCCCGGGATTTACGAGCAGTACTTC

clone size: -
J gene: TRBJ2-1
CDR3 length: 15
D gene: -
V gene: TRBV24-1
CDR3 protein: CAASDRQGSYNEQFF
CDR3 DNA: TGTGCCGCCAGTGATAGGCAGGGTAGCTACAATGAGCAGTTCTTC

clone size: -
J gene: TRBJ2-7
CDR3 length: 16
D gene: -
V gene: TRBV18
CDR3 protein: CASSPIVSGAGSEQYF
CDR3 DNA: TGTGCCAGCTCACCCATCGTATCGGGGGCGGGTAGCGAGCAGTACTTC

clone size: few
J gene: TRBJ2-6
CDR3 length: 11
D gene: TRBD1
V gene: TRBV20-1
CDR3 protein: CSVRGPNVLTF
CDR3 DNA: TGCAGTGTCAGGGGGCCCAACGTCCTGACTTTC

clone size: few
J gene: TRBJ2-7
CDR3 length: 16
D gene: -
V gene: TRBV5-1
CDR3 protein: CASSFAGTESSYEQYF
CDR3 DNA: TGCGCCAGCAGCTTTGCCGGGACGGAGAGCTCCTACGAGCAGTACTTC

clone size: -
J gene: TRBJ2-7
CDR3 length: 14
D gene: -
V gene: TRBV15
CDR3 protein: CATSGTVPYNEQYF
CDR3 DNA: TGTGCCACCAGCGGAACGGTACCCTACAATGAGCAGTACTTC

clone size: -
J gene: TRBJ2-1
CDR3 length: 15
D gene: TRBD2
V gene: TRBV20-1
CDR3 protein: CSARDRGLAGNEQFF
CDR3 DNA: TGCAGTGCTAGAGATCGGGGACTAGCGGGGAATGAGCAGTTCTTC

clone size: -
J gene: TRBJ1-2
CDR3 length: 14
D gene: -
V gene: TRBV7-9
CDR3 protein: CASSSSATVYGYTF
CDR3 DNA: TGTGCCAGCAGCTCCAGCGCGACAGTCTATGGCTACACCTTC

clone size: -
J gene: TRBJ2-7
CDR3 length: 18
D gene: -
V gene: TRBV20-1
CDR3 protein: CSARRLRRDSGSSYEQYF
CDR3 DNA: TGCAGTGCCAGAAGGCTCCGCCGGGATAGCGGCTCCTCCTACGAGCAGTACTTC

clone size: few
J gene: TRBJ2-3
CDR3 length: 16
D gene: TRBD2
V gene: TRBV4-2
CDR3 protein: CASSQRLAGSTDTQYF
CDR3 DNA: TGTGCCAGCAGCCAACGTCTAGCGGGGAGCACAGATACGCAGTATTTT

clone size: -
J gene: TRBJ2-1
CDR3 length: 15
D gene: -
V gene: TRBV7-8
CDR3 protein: CASSFGRTRADEQFF
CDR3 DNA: TGTGCCAGCAGCTTTGGGAGGACCCGGGCGGATGAGCAGTTCTTC

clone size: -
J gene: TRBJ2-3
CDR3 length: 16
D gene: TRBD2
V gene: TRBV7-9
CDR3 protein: CASTMGPGGPTDTQYF
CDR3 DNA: TGTGCCAGCACCATGGGTCCGGGAGGGCCTACAGATACGCAGTATTTT

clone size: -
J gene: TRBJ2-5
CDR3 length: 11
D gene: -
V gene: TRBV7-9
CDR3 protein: CASSSVREQYF
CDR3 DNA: TGTGCCAGCAGTTCCGTAAGGGAGCAGTACTTC

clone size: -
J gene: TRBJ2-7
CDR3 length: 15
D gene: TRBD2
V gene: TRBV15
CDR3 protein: CATSRTSGMAYEQYF
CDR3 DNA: TGTGCCACCTCACGGACTAGCGGCATGGCCTACGAGCAGTACTTC

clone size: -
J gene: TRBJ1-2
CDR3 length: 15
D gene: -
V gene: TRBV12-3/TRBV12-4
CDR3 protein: CASSLGRQGFYGYTF
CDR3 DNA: TGTGCCAGCAGTTTAGGGCGGCAGGGATTCTATGGCTACACCTTC

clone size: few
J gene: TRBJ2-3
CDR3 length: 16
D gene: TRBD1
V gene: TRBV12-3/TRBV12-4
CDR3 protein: CASRPRQGRITDTQYF
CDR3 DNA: TGTGCCAGCAGACCTAGACAGGGACGTATCACAGATACGCAGTATTTT

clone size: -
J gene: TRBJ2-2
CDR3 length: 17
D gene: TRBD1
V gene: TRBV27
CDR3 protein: CASSFLTGGSGTGELFF
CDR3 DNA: TGTGCCAGCAGTTTCTTAACAGGGGGCAGTGGCACCGGGGAGCTGTTTTTT

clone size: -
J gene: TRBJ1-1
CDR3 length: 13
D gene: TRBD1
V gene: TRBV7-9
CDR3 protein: CASSWDRGAEAFF
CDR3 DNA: TGTGCCAGCAGCTGGGACAGGGGGGCTGAAGCTTTCTTT

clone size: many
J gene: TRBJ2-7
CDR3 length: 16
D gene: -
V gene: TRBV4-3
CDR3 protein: CASSSMVGEPSYEQYF
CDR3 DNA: TGCGCCAGCAGCTCCATGGTGGGGGAGCCCTCCTACGAGCAGTACTTC

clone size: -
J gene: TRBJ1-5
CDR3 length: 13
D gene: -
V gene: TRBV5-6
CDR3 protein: CASSFGSNRPQHF
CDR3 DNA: TGTGCCAGCAGCTTCGGTAGCAATCGGCCCCAGCATTTT

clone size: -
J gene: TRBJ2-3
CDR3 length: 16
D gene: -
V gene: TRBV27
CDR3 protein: CASSPLGRVGTDTQYF
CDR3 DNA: TGTGCCAGCAGTCCACTCGGGAGAGTGGGCACAGATACGCAGTATTTT